This TCR beta chain was documented in a study of blood T cell repertoires in COVID-19. Study details: Spain, Italy and the United States supplied samples that represented acute and convalescent COVID-19.

TCRdb keeps only in-frame clones here, not all; method: immunoSEQ multiplex PCR. Among over 200,000 clones listed, roughly 80% were seen once. The CDR3 runs to 12 residues. The V gene's germline CDR1 is SGHTA and CDR2 FQGTGA. Trimming cost V 11 bases and J 6 bases; bases outside gene matches: 7. This clone was detected only a few times. Sequencing was performed on peripheral blood. The chain recombines TRBV7-3 with TRBJ2-7, with 10 positions matching TRBD2. The source is a human donor in a cohort sampled during active COVID-19. In DNA, the CDR3 is TGTGCCCCCGGGAGGACTAGCGGCGAGCAGTACTTC. Amino acid sequence: CAPGRTSGEQYF.